Here is one TCR beta chain with its context. CDR3 length equals 16 residues. CDR1 is SGHRS and CDR2 is YFSETQ in the germline V gene. With 0 bases clipped from V and 5 bases from J, the junction kept 5 bases outside the gene matches. With 60 Vbeta and 13 Jbeta primers, the PCR was carried out. Some clones are missing from TCRdb's copy, which holds only in-frame ones; the method was immunoSEQ multiplex PCR. Found here are 150,000 to 200,000 clones, about 85% of them singletons; the top ten hold about 2%. The data belong to a study of cytomegalovirus exposure and HLA in healthy donors. The sample taken for sequencing was PBMCs. This receptor was identified in a man aged 18 to 29 in good health and CMV-seropositive. The chain combines TRBV5-1 with TRBJ1-6; TRBD1 matches at 7 bases. Here the CDR3 DNA reads TGCGCCAGCAGCTTGGCCTCGACAGGGAATAATTCACCCCTCCACTTT. Translated: CASSLASTGNNSPLHF.